Here is one T cell receptor beta chain with its context. Its antigen is not identified. The CDR3 extends over 12 amino acids. V gave up 6 bases and J gave up 0 bases, with 9 bases separating them. Germline CDR1 and CDR2: SQVTM and ANQGSEA. These data originate in a study of T cells in Graves' hyperthyroidism and ophthalmopathy. Overall study results and limits: Most clonotypes expanded in the thyroid (above 0.001) were also present in blood.

The CDR3 regions of TCR beta were amplified from RNA transcripts. With the HTBI primer set, the TCR CDR3 went through a first round of RT-PCR. TCRdb reprocessed the multiplex PCR reads via MiXCR and lists one record per CDR3 protein. Of hundreds of thousands of distinct CDR3 sequences listed, about 20% are singletons. This TCR derives from a middle-aged man with Graves' ophthalmopathy. The V gene is TRBV29-1, the J gene TRBJ2-7; TRBD2 might be the D (6 bases). Sequences were obtained from blood. This CDR3 reads CSVEGLSYEQYF. The CDR3 DNA sequence: TGCAGCGTGGAGGGACTCTCCTACGAGCAGTACTTC.